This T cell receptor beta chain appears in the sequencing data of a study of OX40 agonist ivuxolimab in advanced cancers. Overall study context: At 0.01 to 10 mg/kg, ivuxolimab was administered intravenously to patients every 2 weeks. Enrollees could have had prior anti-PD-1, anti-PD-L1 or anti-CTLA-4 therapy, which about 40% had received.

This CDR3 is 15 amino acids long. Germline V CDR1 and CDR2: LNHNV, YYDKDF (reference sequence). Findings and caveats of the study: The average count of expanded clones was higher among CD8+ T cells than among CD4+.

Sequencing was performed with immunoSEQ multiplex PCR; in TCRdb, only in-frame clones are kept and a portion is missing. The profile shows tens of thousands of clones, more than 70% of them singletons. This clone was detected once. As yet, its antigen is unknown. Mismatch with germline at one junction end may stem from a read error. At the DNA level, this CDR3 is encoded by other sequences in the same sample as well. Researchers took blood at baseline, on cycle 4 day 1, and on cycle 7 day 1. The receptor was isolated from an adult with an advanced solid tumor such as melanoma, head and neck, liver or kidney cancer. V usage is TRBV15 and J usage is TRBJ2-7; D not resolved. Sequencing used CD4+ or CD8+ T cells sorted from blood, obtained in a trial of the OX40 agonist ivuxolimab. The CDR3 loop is CATSGSLVGEHEQYF. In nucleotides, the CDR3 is TGTGCCACCAGCGGAAGCCTCGTGGGTGAGCACGAACAGTACTTC.